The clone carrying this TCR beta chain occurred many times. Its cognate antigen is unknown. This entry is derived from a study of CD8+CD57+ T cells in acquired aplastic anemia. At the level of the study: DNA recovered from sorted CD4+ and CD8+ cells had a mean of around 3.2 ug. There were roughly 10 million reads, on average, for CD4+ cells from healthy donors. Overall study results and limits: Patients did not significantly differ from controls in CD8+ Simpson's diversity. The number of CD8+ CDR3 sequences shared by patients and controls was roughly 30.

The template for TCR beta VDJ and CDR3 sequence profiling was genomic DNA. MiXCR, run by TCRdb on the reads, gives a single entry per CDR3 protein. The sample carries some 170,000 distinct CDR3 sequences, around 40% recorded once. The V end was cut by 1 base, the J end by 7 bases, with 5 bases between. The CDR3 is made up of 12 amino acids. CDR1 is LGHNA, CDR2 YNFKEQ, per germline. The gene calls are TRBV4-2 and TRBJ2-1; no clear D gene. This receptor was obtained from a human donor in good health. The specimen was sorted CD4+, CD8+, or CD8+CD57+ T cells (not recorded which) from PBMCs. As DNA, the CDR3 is TGTGCCAGCAGCCAAGCAGAGAATGAGCAGTTCTTC. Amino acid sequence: CASSQAENEQFF.